Listed here are 29 T cell receptor beta chains from one sample, sequenced in a study of blood T cell repertoires in COVID-19. Assay used: immunoSEQ multiplex PCR; TCRdb lists only in-frame clones, some missing. The sample holds approximately 500,000 clones; 80% to 90% are singletons and the top ten take about 3.2%. The source material was peripheral blood. These receptors all stem from a human donor in a cohort sampled during active COVID-19.

The gene calls are TRBV7-3 and TRBJ2-3; possible D gene TRBD1, 6 bases. Germline V gene data show CDR1 as SGHTA and CDR2 as FQGTGA. V lost 5 bases to trimming and J lost 1 base, with 10 bases between them. The CDR3 extends over 14 amino acids. CDR3 residues: CASSESGGTDTQYF. CDR3 coding DNA: TGTGCCAGCAGCGAATCAGGGGGCACAGATACGCAGTATTTT.

This clone was observed a single time. The chain recombines TRBV4-2 with TRBJ2-2; a possible D gene is TRBD2 (6 bases). The CDR3 is made up of 17 amino acids. Germline V gene sequence: CDR1 LGHNA, CDR2 YNFKEQ. The ends were cut back, 1 base at V and 2 bases at J, with 14 bases in the middle. For the CDR3, the DNA is TGTGCCAGCAGCCAAGTTGGGCTAGCGAAAAACACCGGGGAGCTGTTTTTT. Protein sequence: CASSQVGLAKNTGELFF.

The chain uses TRBV11-2 and TRBJ2-1; 14 bases fit TRBD2. The CDR3 extends over 17 amino acids. From germline, CDR1 is SGHAT and CDR2 FQNNGV. The trim removed 5 bases at V and 7 bases at J, leaving 10 bases unmatched. CDR3: CASSRSPGTSGRNEQFF. CDR3 nucleotides: TGTGCCAGCAGCCGCTCACCCGGGACTAGCGGGAGAAATGAGCAGTTCTTC.

There are many counts of this clone. CDR3 DNA: TGTGCCAGCAACTTCATTGGACTAGCGGGAGGCACCGGGGATACGCAGTATTTT. Its protein product is CASNFIGLAGGTGDTQYF. The chain recombines TRBV27 with TRBJ2-3; 14 bases align to TRBD2. CDR1 is MNHEY and CDR2 is SMNVEV in the germline V gene (reference sequence). The CDR3 sequence is 18 residues long. Unmatched junction bases numbered 15, after V lost 7 bases and J lost 6 bases.

The chain joins TRBV2 to TRBJ2-5, with D unclear. V lost 1 base and J lost 8, with 8 bases in between. This CDR3 contains 12 residues. Germline values: CDR1 SNHLY, CDR2 FYNNEI. The CDR3 here is CASSEGRPTQYF. The CDR3 DNA follows: TGTGCCAGCAGTGAAGGGAGACCAACCCAGTACTTC.

The chain links TRBV5-6 to TRBJ2-7, with a possible D match to TRBD1 (6 bases). The CDR3 consists of 14 residues. Trimming stripped 0 bases from V and 5 bases from J, with 12 bases between. Germline CDR1 is SGHDT and CDR2 is YYEEEE. The DNA of the CDR3 is TGTGCCAGCAGCTTGGAATGGGGGCCGGACGAGCAGTACTTC. The encoded protein is CASSLEWGPDEQYF. Filled out from reference TRBV5-6 and TRBJ2-7, the complete variable domain reads DAGVTQSPTHLIKTRGQQVTLRCSPKSGHDTVSWYQQALGQGPQFIFQYYEEEERQRGNFPDRFSGHQFPNYSSELNVNALLLGDSALYLCASSLEWGPDEQYFGPGTRLTVT.

The chain links TRBV6-1 to TRBJ2-3; 8 bases align to TRBD1. The trim removed 3 bases at V and 1 base at J, leaving 6 bases unmatched. CDR3 size: 16 residues. Germline V gives CDR1 MNHNS, CDR2 SASEGT. The CDR3 loop reads CASSDQGASGTDTQYF. In nucleotides, the CDR3 is TGTGCCAGCAGTGACCAGGGGGCGTCTGGCACAGATACGCAGTATTTT.

The chain carries TRBV28 and TRBJ1-2; a weak D match, TRBD1 (6 bases). The CDR3 consists of 14 residues. V gave up 6 bases and J gave up 4 bases, with 15 bases separating them. Per the germline V gene, CDR1 is MDHEN and CDR2 is SYDVKM. The CDR3 sequence is CASREPGVPYGYTF. The CDR3 bases are TGTGCCAGCAGGGAACCAGGGGTTCCCTATGGCTACACCTTC.

The CDR3 is CASSLSPDIGNTIYF. The DNA for the CDR3 is TGTGCCAGCAGTTTAAGTCCCGACATTGGAAACACCATATATTTT. This chain connects TRBV27 to TRBJ1-3; D is undetermined. V gave up 2 bases and J gave up 3 bases, with 11 bases separating them. Germline CDR1 MNHEY, CDR2 SMNVEV (reference sequence). CDR3 length: 15 amino acids.

V gene TRBV2 combines with J gene TRBJ2-2; TRBD1 aligns across 7 bases. CDR3 size: 14 residues. From germline, CDR1 is SNHLY and CDR2 FYNNEI. The J segment lost 5 bases and the V segment lost 6 bases, leaving 6 bases of the junction unmatched. The DNA of the CDR3 is TGTGCCAGCAGACGACAGGGTGGGACCGGGGAGCTGTTTTTT. It encodes CASRRQGGTGELFF.

This chain joins TRBV27 and TRBJ2-2; 14 bases are a match to TRBD2. Germline V gene sequence: CDR1 MNHEY, CDR2 SMNVEV (reference sequence). There are 18 residues in the CDR3. The ends lost 5 bases at V and 6 bases at J; junction bases unmatched: 11. This CDR3 reads CASSPLGLAGVYAGELFF. CDR3 in DNA: TGTGCCAGCAGTCCCCTGGGACTAGCGGGAGTTTATGCCGGGGAGCTGTTTTTT.

The chain employs TRBV13 and TRBJ2-3; D ambiguous. Trimming left V 2 bases short and J 2 bases short, with 11 bases between. Germline lookup yields CDR1 PRHDT and CDR2 FYEKMQ (reference sequence). The CDR3 contains 15 residues. The CDR3, as DNA: TGTGCCAGCAGCTTATTTAAAACCTACACAGATACGCAGTATTTT. Its protein is CASSLFKTYTDTQYF.

The genes are TRBV18 and TRBJ1-2; D unclear. The CDR3 covers 13 residues. V was clipped by 0 bases and J by 10 bases, with 12 bases between them. Per germline, CDR1 KGHSH and CDR2 LQKENI. The CDR3 region has the DNA TGTGCCAGCTCACCACCGCTAGTAGGTGACTACACCTTC. Amino acid sequence: CASSPPLVGDYTF.

The genes are TRBV24-1 and TRBJ2-1, with TRBD2 matching over 10 bases. CDR3 length: 21 residues. Losses at the gene ends were 5 bases for V and 4 bases for J; bases not matched to a gene: 22. The germline V gene has CDR1 KGHDR and CDR2 SFDVKD. CDR3 nucleotide sequence: TGTGCCACCAGTGGAGTAGGGGGGCTAGCGGGAGCCGGATTGTTATACAATGAGCAGTTCTTC. Amino acids: CATSGVGGLAGAGLLYNEQFF.

The CDR3 region has the DNA TGTGCCAGCAGCTTAGTGAGGGCTGGTGAAGCTTTCTTT. Translated, it gives CASSLVRAGEAFF. V and J are TRBV7-6 and TRBJ1-1; D is uncertain. Germline V gives CDR1 SGHVS, CDR2 FNYEAQ. V lost 1 base, J lost 7 bases, and 10 bases lay in between. This CDR3 contains 13 residues.

The genes are TRBV11-2 and TRBJ2-2; 8 nucleotides align to TRBD1. Germline values: CDR1 SGHAT, CDR2 FQNNGV. J lost 2 bases, V lost 5 bases, and 13 bases had no gene match. This CDR3 has 18 amino acids. The CDR3 DNA reads as TGTGCCAGCAGCGGTCAGACGGGGACAGGAACAAACACCGGGGAGCTGTTTTTT. Amino acid sequence: CASSGQTGTGTNTGELFF.

V gene TRBV11-2 combines with J gene TRBJ2-2; 7 bases align to TRBD1. Germline trimming cut 7 bases from V and 1 base from J; bases unmatched to any gene: 3. Per germline, CDR1 SGHAT and CDR2 FQNNGV. CDR3 size: 14 residues. The CDR3 protein is CASNRDRNTGELFF. As DNA, the CDR3 is TGTGCCAGCAACCGGGACAGGAACACCGGGGAGCTGTTTTTT.

This sequence joins TRBV6-6 and TRBJ2-7; D is unresolved. The V end was cut by 6 bases, the J end by 3 bases, with 6 bases between. CDR1 MNHNY and CDR2 SVGAGI come from the germline V gene (reference sequence). The CDR3 length is 11 residues. The CDR3 DNA is TGTGCCAGCAGGTCCTTCTACGAGCAGTACTTC. This encodes CASRSFYEQYF.

V is TRBV7-2 and J is TRBJ1-1, with 11 positions matching TRBD1. Germline lookup yields CDR1 SGHTA and CDR2 FQGNSA. This CDR3 has 15 residues. Trimming took 5 bases from V and 1 from J; bases not matched to a gene: 3. The CDR3 region is CASSPDRGRNTEAFF. The CDR3 coding sequence is TGTGCCAGCAGCCCGGACAGGGGGCGGAACACTGAAGCTTTCTTT.

The count of this clone is one. CDR3 sequence: CASRSPTGVNQPQHF. The CDR3 DNA follows: TGTGCCAGCAGATCCCCGACAGGGGTCAATCAGCCCCAGCATTTT. V and J are TRBV28 and TRBJ1-5, with 8 bases lining up with TRBD1. The germline gives CDR1 MDHEN, CDR2 SYDVKM. The CDR3 is 15 residues long. Trimming at V came to 6 bases and at J to 3 bases, leaving 7 bases not matched to a gene.

This clone was counted a single time. In nucleotides, the CDR3 is TGTGCCAGTAGCCCTGACAGGGCGCCGGCTTTCTTT. Amino acids: CASSPDRAPAFF. This sequence joins TRBV19 and TRBJ1-1; the match to TRBD1 covers 7 bases. Germline CDR1 is LNHDA and CDR2 is SQIVND (reference sequence). V shed 6 bases, J shed 11 bases, and the junction held 9 bases outside the gene matches. The CDR3 loop spans 12 amino acids.

The chain employs TRBV28 and TRBJ1-3, with D maybe TRBD1 (6 bases). Germline-derived CDR1 and CDR2 are MDHEN and SYDVKM. The CDR3 consists of 15 residues. Trimming left V 2 bases short and J 0 bases short, with 8 bases between. As DNA, the CDR3 is TGTGCCAGCAGTTTACAGGGGATCTCTGGAAACACCATATATTTT. It translates to CASSLQGISGNTIYF.

The chain combines TRBV7-9 with TRBJ1-1; the match to TRBD1 covers 8 bases. CDR3 length equals 15 residues. Trimming removed 1 base from V and 7 bases from J; junction bases left unmatched: 8. Germline V CDR1 and CDR2: SEHNR, FQNEAQ (reference sequence). This chain's CDR3 is CASSLGGTGGVEAFF. CDR3 coding DNA: TGTGCCAGCAGCTTAGGGGGGACAGGCGGGGTTGAAGCTTTCTTT.

This chain uses TRBV15 with TRBJ2-5, with D perhaps TRBD1 (6 bases). Deletions cut 5 bases from V and 0 bases from J, with 19 bases between. This CDR3 region has 17 residues. CDR1 is LNHNV and CDR2 is YYDKDF in the germline V gene (reference sequence). CDR3 DNA sequence: TGTGCCACCAGCCCTGAACCTCCGGGACACTACCAAGAGACCCAGTACTTC. Its protein is CATSPEPPGHYQETQYF.

V and J are TRBV12-5 and TRBJ2-1; D possibly corresponds to TRBD2 (5 bases). The V and J ends lost 5 bases and 3 bases respectively, with 17 bases between them. The length of the CDR3 is 16 residues. The germline gives CDR1 LGHNT, CDR2 FRNRAP. The CDR3 DNA reads TGTGCTAGTGGTCCACCCGGTGCGGGTGGCTACAATGAGCAGTTCTTC. Translated, it gives CASGPPGAGGYNEQFF.

The chain couples TRBV5-4 to TRBJ2-7; D perhaps matches TRBD2 (6 bases). This CDR3 is 14 amino acids long. Germline V gene data show CDR1 as SGHNT and CDR2 as YYREEE (reference sequence). Trimming removed 1 base from V and 3 bases from J, with 11 bases in between. CDR3 protein: CASSLRGDHYEQYF. In DNA, the CDR3 is TGTGCCAGCAGCTTGCGCGGGGATCACTACGAGCAGTACTTC.

The rearrangement links TRBV29-1 to TRBJ1-2; D remains unclear. The CDR3 totals 13 residues. V lost 6 bases to trimming and J lost 8 bases, with 19 bases between them. The V gene's germline CDR1 is SQVTM and CDR2 ANQGSEA. CDR3 in DNA: TGCAGCGTCACCAAAGCAGGTGTCAGCGGCTACACCTTC. Translated, it gives CSVTKAGVSGYTF. Based on the CDR3 plus reference TRBV29-1 and TRBJ1-2, the full variable domain is SAVISQKPSRDICQRGTSLTIQCQVDSQVTMMFWYRQQPGQSLTLIATANQGSEATYESGFVIDKFPISRPNLTFSTLTVSNMSPEDSSIYLCSVTKAGVSGYTFGSGTRLTVV.

The rearrangement joins TRBV5-1 to TRBJ2-3; tentatively, D is TRBD2 (6 bases). Trimming left V 1 base short and J 3 bases short, with 6 bases between. CDR1 is SGHRS, CDR2 YFSETQ, per germline. This CDR3 spans 13 amino acids. The CDR3 nucleotides read TGCGCCAGCAGCTTGCGGGGGACAGATACGCAGTATTTT. Translation gives CASSLRGTDTQYF.

This clone has just a few counts. This chain joins TRBV6-5 and TRBJ1-1, with 7 bases matching TRBD1. Trimming at V came to 0 bases and at J to 11 bases, leaving 6 bases not matched to a gene. CDR3 length equals 13 residues. Germline V gene data show CDR1 as MNHEY and CDR2 as SVGAGI. CDR3 protein: CASSYSRGRDAFF. The CDR3 DNA sequence: TGTGCCAGCAGTTACTCGAGGGGGCGGGATGCTTTCTTT.